One and the same sample provided the 2 T cell receptor beta chains below, sequenced in a study of blood T cell repertoires in COVID-19. The method was immunoSEQ multiplex PCR; TCRdb's version includes in-frame clones alone and lacks a portion of them. The sample consists of 150,000 or so clones, 70% to 90% of them appearing once. The sample consisted of peripheral blood. The receptors were sampled from a woman aged 55-69 years with COVID-19, enrolled during active disease.

The chain recombines TRBV21-1 with TRBJ2-6; TRBD1 was called by the table and not checked on the DNA. TRBV21-1 is described as a pseudogene. The CDR3 spans 19 residues. The CDR3 nucleotides read TGTGCCAGCAGCAAAGGCCCGCAGGGGGCGGACTCTGGGGCCAACGTCCTGACTTTC. Residues: CASSKGPQGADSGANVLTF.

The V gene is TRBV5-4, the J gene TRBJ1-2, with 9 nucleotides matching TRBD1. The CDR3 runs 15 residues. V lost 4 bases to trimming and J lost 2 bases; unmatched junction nucleotides: 6. CDR1 and CDR2 (germline): SGHNT, YYREEE (reference sequence). The CDR3 protein is CASSPTGGANYGYTF. DNA for the CDR3: TGTGCCAGCAGCCCGACAGGGGGTGCAAACTATGGCTACACCTTC.